This is a list of T cell receptor beta chains from one sample in a study of T cells in Graves' hyperthyroidism and ophthalmopathy. TCRdb ran MiXCR on the multiplex PCR reads and lists one entry per CDR3 protein. This sample has roughly 110,000 distinct CDR3 sequences, with approximately 15% found just once. The sequenced sample consisted of blood. These receptors originate from a woman between 50 and 59 years old with Graves' hyperthyroidism. Each CDR3 is given with its conserved first and last residue. D genes are given only for firm matches. Part of the rows lack a size; the others show once, few, many or a class for expanded clones.

V: TRBV6-1; J: TRBJ2-7; D: TRBD1; size: many; CDR3: CASSESGTGGYEQYF; DNA: TGTGCCAGCAGTGAATCCGGGACAGGGGGCTACGAGCAGTACTTC
V: TRBV7-9; J: TRBJ2-1; D: .; size: many; CDR3: CASSTSEWTRSYNEQFF; DNA: TGTGCCAGCAGCACATCAGAGTGGACCCGGTCCTACAATGAGCAGTTCTTC
V: TRBV28; J: TRBJ1-2; D: .; size: many; CDR3: CASSLNGGDGYTF; DNA: TGTGCCAGCAGTTTAAACGGGGGCGATGGCTACACCTTC
V: TRBV28; J: TRBJ1-2; D: TRBD1; size: .; CDR3: CASSPGTGDGYTF; DNA: TGTGCCAGCAGCCCGGGGACAGGGGATGGCTACACCTTC
V: TRBV20-1; J: TRBJ1-5; D: .; size: many; CDR3: CSAMQRRGNYNQPQHF; DNA: TGCAGTGCCATGCAACGCAGGGGCAACTACAATCAGCCCCAGCATTTT
V: TRBV5-1; J: TRBJ2-1; D: TRBD1; size: many; CDR3: CASSLTGTGLNAYNEQFF; DNA: TGCGCCAGCAGCCTAACCGGGACAGGGTTAAACGCCTACAATGAGCAGTTCTTC
V: TRBV6-1; J: TRBJ2-1; D: .; size: many; CDR3: CASSENPGLQDGRSYNEQFF; DNA: TGTGCCAGCAGTGAAAACCCCGGCCTACAAGACGGACGCTCCTACAATGAGCAGTTCTTC
V: TRBV29-1; J: TRBJ2-1; D: TRBD1; size: many; CDR3: CSAPGTDSYNEQFF; DNA: TGCAGCGCCCCCGGGACAGACTCCTACAATGAGCAGTTCTTC
V: TRBV7-9; J: TRBJ2-2; D: .; size: many; CDR3: CASSPPGELFF; DNA: TGTGCCAGCTCCCCCCCCGGGGAGCTGTTTTTT
V: TRBV6-2/TRBV6-3; J: TRBJ2-3; D: TRBD2; size: many; CDR3: CASSSYRLAGGGTDTQYF; DNA: TGTGCCAGCAGTTCTTACAGACTAGCGGGCGGGGGCACAGATACGCAGTATTTT
V: TRBV28; J: TRBJ2-2; D: .; size: many; CDR3: CASGGAHTGELFF; DNA: TGTGCCAGCGGGGGGGCTCACACCGGGGAGCTGTTTTTT
V: TRBV3-1; J: TRBJ1-1; D: .; size: many; CDR3: CASSRRPGAEAFF; DNA: TGTGCCAGCAGCCGCAGGCCGGGAGCTGAAGCTTTCTTT
V: TRBV7-2; J: TRBJ1-2; D: .; size: medium-sized; CDR3: CASSLVRGSYGYTF; DNA: TGTGCCAGCAGCTTAGTAAGGGGGAGCTATGGCTACACCTTC
V: TRBV4-1; J: TRBJ1-1; D: .; size: many; CDR3: CASSQGDRTHNEAFF; DNA: TGCGCCAGCAGCCAAGGAGACAGAACCCACAATGAAGCTTTCTTT
V: TRBV20-1; J: TRBJ2-3; D: .; size: many; CDR3: CSATGTDTQYF; DNA: TGCAGTGCTACCGGCACAGATACGCAGTATTTT
V: TRBV20-1; J: TRBJ1-6; D: .; size: few; CDR3: CSARDRGRAYSPLHF; DNA: TGCAGTGCTAGAGATCGGGGAAGGGCCTATTCACCCCTCCACTTT
V: TRBV3-1; J: TRBJ2-1; D: .; size: .; CDR3: CASSPSLVSEQFF; DNA: TGTGCCAGCAGCCCCAGTTTGGTCAGTGAGCAGTTCTTC
V: TRBV11-2; J: TRBJ2-2; D: TRBD1; size: many; CDR3: CASSLDLRQGSTGELFF; DNA: TGTGCCAGCAGCTTAGATCTAAGACAGGGGAGCACCGGGGAGCTGTTTTTT
V: TRBV7-6; J: TRBJ2-1; D: .; size: many; CDR3: CASSLGGLEQFF; DNA: TGTGCCAGCAGCTTAGGAGGGCTTGAGCAGTTCTTC
V: TRBV6-1; J: TRBJ1-2; D: TRBD1; size: many; CDR3: CASGTGRNYGYTF; DNA: TGTGCCAGCGGGACAGGGCGAAACTATGGCTACACCTTC
V: TRBV7-2; J: TRBJ2-3; D: .; size: many; CDR3: CASSSSAAVTDTQYF; DNA: TGTGCCAGCAGCTCGTCAGCGGCAGTCACAGATACGCAGTATTTT
V: TRBV3-1; J: TRBJ2-1; D: .; size: many; CDR3: CASSQDGNGRAEQFF; DNA: TGTGCCAGCAGCCAAGACGGAAACGGGAGAGCTGAGCAGTTCTTC
V: TRBV9; J: TRBJ2-6; D: TRBD2; size: .; CDR3: CASSGTSGRAGANVLTF; DNA: TGTGCCAGCAGCGGAACTAGCGGGAGGGCTGGGGCCAACGTCCTGACTTTC
V: TRBV11-2; J: TRBJ2-1; D: TRBD2; size: many; CDR3: CASSRTSGSPRSSYNEQFF; DNA: TGTGCCAGCTCTCGGACTAGCGGGAGTCCCCGTAGCTCCTACAATGAGCAGTTCTTC
V: TRBV11-1; J: TRBJ2-3; D: .; size: .; CDR3: CASSPRISGESDTQYF; DNA: TGTGCCAGCAGCCCTAGGATTAGCGGAGAAAGCGATACGCAGTATTTT
V: TRBV28; J: TRBJ2-3; D: .; size: many; CDR3: CASRRDESRYF; DNA: TGTGCCAGCAGGCGGGACGAGTCGCGGTATTTT
V: TRBV28; J: TRBJ2-3; D: TRBD2; size: many; CDR3: CASSSGLAGGAGTQYF; DNA: TGTGCCAGCAGTTCGGGACTAGCGGGGGGCGCAGGTACGCAGTATTTT
V: TRBV18; J: TRBJ2-3; D: TRBD2; size: many; CDR3: CASSPSKSTSGTTDTQYF; DNA: TGTGCCAGCTCACCAAGTAAGAGCACTAGCGGGACCACAGATACGCAGTATTTT
V: TRBV28; J: TRBJ2-7; D: .; size: .; CDR3: CATLMGHSYEQYF; DNA: TGTGCCACCCTTATGGGGCACTCCTACGAGCAGTACTTC
V: TRBV5-1; J: TRBJ2-7; D: TRBD2; size: many; CDR3: CASSQTSGGQYEQYF; DNA: TGCGCCAGCAGCCAGACTAGCGGGGGACAATACGAGCAGTACTTC
V: TRBV7-9; J: TRBJ2-5; D: TRBD2; size: few; CDR3: CASSFRAGGQETQYF; DNA: TGTGCCAGCAGCTTCCGAGCGGGAGGTCAAGAGACCCAGTACTTC
V: TRBV20-1; J: TRBJ2-5; D: .; size: .; CDR3: CSALRGRNQETQYF; DNA: TGCAGTGCCCTCCGGGGACGGAACCAAGAGACCCAGTACTTC
V: TRBV18; J: TRBJ1-1; D: TRBD1; size: many; CDR3: CASSRDSGEAFF; DNA: TGTGCCAGCTCCAGGGACAGCGGCGAAGCTTTCTTT
V: TRBV15; J: TRBJ1-3; D: .; size: many; CDR3: CATSRVLGGRSGNTIYF; DNA: TGTGCCACCAGCAGAGTTCTCGGGGGTCGCTCTGGAAACACCATATATTTT
V: TRBV7-8; J: TRBJ2-5; D: TRBD2; size: many; CDR3: CASSLRLVAGGTQYF; DNA: TGTGCCAGCAGCCTCCGACTTGTCGCGGGAGGGACCCAGTACTTC
V: TRBV5-1; J: TRBJ1-4; D: .; size: many; CDR3: CASSSGVYSRRLGNEKLFF; DNA: TGCGCCAGCAGCTCGGGGGTGTACAGTCGTCGTTTGGGTAATGAAAAACTGTTTTTT
V: TRBV19; J: TRBJ1-2; D: TRBD1; size: .; CDR3: CASTSGTGTYGYTF; DNA: TGTGCCAGCACAAGCGGGACAGGGACTTATGGCTACACCTTC
V: TRBV11-3; J: TRBJ2-2; D: .; size: many; CDR3: CASSLESTGELFF; DNA: TGTGCCAGCAGCCTCGAGAGCACCGGGGAGCTGTTTTTT
V: TRBV30; J: TRBJ2-1; D: .; size: many; CDR3: CAWIVASSNEQFF; DNA: TGTGCCTGGATAGTCGCTAGCAGCAATGAGCAGTTCTTC
V: TRBV20-1; J: TRBJ1-1; D: .; size: many; CDR3: CSARDFGEAFF; DNA: TGCAGTGCTAGAGATTTCGGTGAAGCTTTCTTT
V: TRBV27; J: TRBJ2-3; D: .; size: once; CDR3: CASSLAPGLASTDTQYF; DNA: TGTGCCAGCAGTTTAGCACCGGGATTGGCTAGCACAGATACGCAGTATTTT
V: TRBV28; J: TRBJ1-4; D: .; size: many; CDR3: CATLLERLPEKLFF; DNA: TGTGCCACCCTCCTAGAGCGGCTCCCCGAAAAACTGTTTTTT
V: TRBV6-1; J: TRBJ2-7; D: .; size: many; CDR3: CASSTPQGFNEQYF; DNA: TGTGCCAGCAGTACGCCCCAGGGATTCAACGAGCAGTACTTC
V: TRBV7-9; J: TRBJ1-4; D: TRBD1; size: few; CDR3: CASSTGQGNEKLFF; DNA: TGTGCCAGCAGCACCGGACAGGGGAACGAAAAACTGTTTTTT
V: TRBV9; J: TRBJ1-5; D: .; size: many; CDR3: CASSPGSNNQPQHF; DNA: TGTGCCAGCAGCCCGGGCTCGAACAATCAGCCCCAGCATTTT
V: TRBV6-1; J: TRBJ1-5; D: .; size: many; CDR3: CASSQESGALPQHF; DNA: TGTGCCAGCAGCCAGGAGTCAGGTGCGTTGCCCCAGCATTTT
V: TRBV27; J: TRBJ2-7; D: TRBD2; size: few; CDR3: CASSLSGSPYEQYF; DNA: TGTGCCAGCAGTTTAAGCGGGAGTCCCTACGAGCAGTACTTC
V: TRBV7-8; J: TRBJ2-5; D: TRBD2; size: many; CDR3: CASSQTSGQETQYF; DNA: TGTGCCAGCAGTCAGACTAGCGGCCAAGAGACCCAGTACTTC
V: TRBV20-1; J: TRBJ2-5; D: .; size: many; CDR3: CSAGRPGRTPQETQYF; DNA: TGCAGTGCGGGCCGTCCGGGACGCACCCCCCAAGAGACCCAGTACTTC
V: TRBV11-2; J: TRBJ2-1; D: .; size: many; CDR3: CASSSERGGSYNEQFF; DNA: TGTGCCAGCAGCTCTGAGAGAGGGGGATCCTACAATGAGCAGTTCTTC
V: TRBV28; J: TRBJ2-4; D: TRBD2; size: .; CDR3: CASSLGTSGRWNIQYF; DNA: TGTGCCAGCAGTTTAGGGACTAGCGGGAGATGGAACATTCAGTACTTC